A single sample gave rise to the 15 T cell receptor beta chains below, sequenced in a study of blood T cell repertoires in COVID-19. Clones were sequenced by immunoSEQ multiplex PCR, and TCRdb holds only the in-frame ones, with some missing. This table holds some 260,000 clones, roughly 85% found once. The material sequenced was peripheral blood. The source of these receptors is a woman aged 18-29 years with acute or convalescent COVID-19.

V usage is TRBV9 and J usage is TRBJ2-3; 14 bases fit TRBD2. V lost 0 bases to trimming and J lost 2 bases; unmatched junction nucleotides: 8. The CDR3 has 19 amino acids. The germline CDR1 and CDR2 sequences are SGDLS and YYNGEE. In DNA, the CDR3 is TGTGCCAGCAGCGTAGGTTTGGGACTAGCGGGGGTCGACACAGATACGCAGTATTTT. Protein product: CASSVGLGLAGVDTDTQYF.

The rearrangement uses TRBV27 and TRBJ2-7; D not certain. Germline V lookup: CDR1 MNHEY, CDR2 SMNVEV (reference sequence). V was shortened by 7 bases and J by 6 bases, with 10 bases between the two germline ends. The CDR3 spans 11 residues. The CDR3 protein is CASTHFGEQYF. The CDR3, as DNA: TGTGCCAGCACCCATTTCGGCGAGCAGTACTTC.

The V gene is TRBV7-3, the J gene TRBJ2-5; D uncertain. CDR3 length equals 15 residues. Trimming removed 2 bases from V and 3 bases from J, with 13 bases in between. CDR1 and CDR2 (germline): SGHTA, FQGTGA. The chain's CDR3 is CASSLVPAPKETQYF. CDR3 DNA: TGTGCCAGCAGCTTAGTCCCCGCCCCTAAAGAGACCCAGTACTTC.

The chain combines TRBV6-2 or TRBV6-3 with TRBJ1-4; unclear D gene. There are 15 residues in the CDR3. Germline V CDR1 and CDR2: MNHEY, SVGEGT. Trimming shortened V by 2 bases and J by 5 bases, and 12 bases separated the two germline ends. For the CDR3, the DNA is TGTGCCAGCAGTTACGGCGGGTCCCGAAATGAAAAACTGTTTTTT. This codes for CASSYGGSRNEKLFF.

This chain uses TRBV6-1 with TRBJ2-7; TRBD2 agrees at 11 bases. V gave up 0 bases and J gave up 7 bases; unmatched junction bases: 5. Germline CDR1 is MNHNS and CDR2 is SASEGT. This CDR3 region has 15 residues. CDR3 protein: CASSEAGLAGGEQYF. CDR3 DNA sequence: TGTGCCAGCAGTGAAGCAGGCCTAGCGGGAGGAGAGCAGTACTTC.

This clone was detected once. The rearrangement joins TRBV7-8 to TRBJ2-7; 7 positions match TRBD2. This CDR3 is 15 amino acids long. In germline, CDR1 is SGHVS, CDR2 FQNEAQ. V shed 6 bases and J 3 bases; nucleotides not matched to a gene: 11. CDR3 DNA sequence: TGTGCCAGCAGGTTTAGCACTAGCGAGAACTACGAGCAGTACTTC. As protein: CASRFSTSENYEQYF.

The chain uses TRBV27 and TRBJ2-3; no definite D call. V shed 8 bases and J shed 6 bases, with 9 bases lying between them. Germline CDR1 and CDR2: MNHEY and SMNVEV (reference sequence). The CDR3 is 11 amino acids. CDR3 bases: TGTGCCAGCGGCCCTCTGGATACGCAGTATTTT. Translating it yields CASGPLDTQYF.

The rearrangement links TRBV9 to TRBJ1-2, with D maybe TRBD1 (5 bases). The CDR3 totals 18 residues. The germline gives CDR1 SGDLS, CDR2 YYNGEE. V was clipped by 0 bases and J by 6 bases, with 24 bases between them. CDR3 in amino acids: CASSVDGGISDPGNGYTF. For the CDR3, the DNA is TGTGCCAGCAGCGTAGATGGGGGGATAAGTGACCCGGGGAATGGCTACACCTTC.

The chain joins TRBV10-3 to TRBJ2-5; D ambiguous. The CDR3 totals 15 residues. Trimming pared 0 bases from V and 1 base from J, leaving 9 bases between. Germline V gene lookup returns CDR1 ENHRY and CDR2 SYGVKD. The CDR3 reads CAISESRDFQETQYF. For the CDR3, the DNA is TGTGCCATCAGTGAGTCCCGAGATTTCCAAGAGACCCAGTACTTC.

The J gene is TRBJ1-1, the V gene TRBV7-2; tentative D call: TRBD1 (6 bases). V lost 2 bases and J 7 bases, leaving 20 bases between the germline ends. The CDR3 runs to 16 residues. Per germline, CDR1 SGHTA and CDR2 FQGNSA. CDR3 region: CASSLLEGGFSGEAFF. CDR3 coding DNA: TGTGCCAGCAGCTTATTAGAAGGGGGATTTTCGGGTGAAGCTTTCTTT.

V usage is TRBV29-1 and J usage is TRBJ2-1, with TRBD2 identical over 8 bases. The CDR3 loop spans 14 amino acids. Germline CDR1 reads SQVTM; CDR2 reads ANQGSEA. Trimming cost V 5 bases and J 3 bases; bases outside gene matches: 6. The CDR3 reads CSVRGLANYNEQFF. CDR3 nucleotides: TGCAGCGTTCGAGGACTAGCCAACTACAATGAGCAGTTCTTC.

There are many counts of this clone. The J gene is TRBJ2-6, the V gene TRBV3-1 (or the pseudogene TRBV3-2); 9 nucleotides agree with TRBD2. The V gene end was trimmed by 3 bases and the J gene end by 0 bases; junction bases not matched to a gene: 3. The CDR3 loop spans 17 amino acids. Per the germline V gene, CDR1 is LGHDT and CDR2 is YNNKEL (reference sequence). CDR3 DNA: TGTGCCAGCAGCCACCTAGCGGGAACCTCTGGGGCCAACGTCCTGACTTTC. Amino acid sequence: CASSHLAGTSGANVLTF.

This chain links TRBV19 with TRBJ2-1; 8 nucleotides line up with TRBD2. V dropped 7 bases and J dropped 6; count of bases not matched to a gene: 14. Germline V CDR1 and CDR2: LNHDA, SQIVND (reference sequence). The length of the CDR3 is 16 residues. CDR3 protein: CASTQTTGTRRNEQFF. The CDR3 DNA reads TGTGCCAGTACTCAAACGACCGGGACTAGGCGCAATGAGCAGTTCTTC.

CDR3 DNA: TGTGCCAGTAGTACGAGCGGGAGGGGGACCGGGGAGCTGTTTTTT. Its translation is CASSTSGRGTGELFF. The genes are TRBV19 and TRBJ2-2; 10 bases match TRBD2. CDR1 LNHDA and CDR2 SQIVND come from the germline V gene (reference sequence). The CDR3 sequence is 15 residues long. With 4 bases clipped from V and 5 bases from J, the junction kept 4 bases outside the gene matches. Full variable domain (missing parts from reference TRBV19 and TRBJ2-2): DGGITQSPKYLFRKEGQNVTLSCEQNLNHDAMYWYRQDPGQGLRLIYYSQIVNDFQKGDIAEGYSVSREKKESFPLTVTSAQKNPTAFYLCASSTSGRGTGELFFGEGSRLTVL.

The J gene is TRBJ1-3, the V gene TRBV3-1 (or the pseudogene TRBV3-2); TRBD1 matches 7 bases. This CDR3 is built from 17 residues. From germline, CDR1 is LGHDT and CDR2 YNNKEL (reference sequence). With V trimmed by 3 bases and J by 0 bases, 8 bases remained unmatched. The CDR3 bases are TGTGCCAGCAGCCACATCACGGGGACAGCCTCTGGAAACACCATATATTTT. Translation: CASSHITGTASGNTIYF.